The rows below give T cell receptor beta chains drawn from one sample of a study of blood T cell repertoires in COVID-19. Assay used: immunoSEQ multiplex PCR; TCRdb lists only in-frame clones, some missing. The sample consists of around 74,000 clones, approximately 88% of them appearing once. The material sequenced was peripheral blood. The receptors originated from a man in his thirties or forties with acute or convalescent COVID-19. The CDR3 runs from the conserved cysteine through the conserved F or W. Fields, in order: J gene, clone size, D gene, V gene, CDR3 DNA, CDR3 protein. D genes are given only for firm matches. Not all rows give a size; the values are once, few, many and, for expanded clones, a class.

TRBJ1-4 . . TRBV6-1 TGTGCCAGCAGGAAGGGGGAGCCTAATGAAAAACTGTTTTTT CASRKGEPNEKLFF
TRBJ2-3 . TRBD2 TRBV29-1 TGCAGCGTCTGGACTAGGCCAGATACGCAGTATTTT CSVWTRPDTQYF
TRBJ1-5 . . TRBV5-5 TGTGCCAGCAGCTTGGCCGGGAGGGGGAAGGCTCATTTT CASSLAGRGKAHF
TRBJ2-7 . . TRBV5-1 TGCGCCAGCAGCTTTCAGGGCTCCTACGAGCAGTACTTC CASSFQGSYEQYF
TRBJ1-1 . TRBD1 TRBV5-4 TGTGCCAGCAGCCGACAGGGAATCATGAACACTGAAGCTTTCTTT CASSRQGIMNTEAFF
TRBJ1-3 . . TRBV4-2 TGTGCCAGCAGCGATTTCGGGGTTGGAAACACCATATATTTT CASSDFGVGNTIYF
TRBJ1-1 . . TRBV28 TGTGCCAGCAGTTTCCTAAGATTGAACACTGAAGCTTTCTTT CASSFLRLNTEAFF
TRBJ2-3 . . TRBV7-9 TGTGCCACCCAAACCCCCTCTTCGGGCACAGATACGCAGTATTTT CATQTPSSGTDTQYF
TRBJ2-7 . TRBD2 TRBV6-5 TGTGCCAGCAGTTACTCGGGACTAGCGGGAGAGAAGCAGTACTTC CASSYSGLAGEKQYF
TRBJ2-1 . . TRBV7-9 TGTGCCAGCAGCTCCGTAGCGAAGTACAATGAGCAGTTCTTC CASSSVAKYNEQFF
TRBJ2-1 . TRBD1 TRBV2 TGTGCCAGCGACAGGGGGCGCGCTGAGCAGTTCTTC CASDRGRAEQFF
TRBJ1-5 . TRBD1 TRBV7-8 TGTGCCAGCACCCAAGACAGGGATCAGCCCCAGCATTTT CASTQDRDQPQHF
TRBJ2-5 . . TRBV27 TGTGCCAGCAGCCCTACCGGGACTCAAGGAGAGACCCAGTACTTC CASSPTGTQGETQYF
TRBJ1-3 . . TRBV18 TGTGCCAGCTCACCTGCAGGGTTCGGAAACACCATATATTTT CASSPAGFGNTIYF
TRBJ2-7 . TRBD1 TRBV7-9 TGTGCCAGCAGCTGGGACAGCAACTCCTACGAGCAGTACTTC CASSWDSNSYEQYF
TRBJ2-5 . . TRBV5-1 TGCGCCAGCAGCTTGGGACAGGAAGAGACCCAGTACTTC CASSLGQEETQYF
TRBJ1-5 . . TRBV27 TGTGCCAGCACGGCCCTGGGGGGTATGGGTCAGCCCCAGCATTTT CASTALGGMGQPQHF
TRBJ1-2 . TRBD1 TRBV5-1 TGCGCCAGCAGCTTGGGACAGGGAAGCTATGGCTACACCTTC CASSLGQGSYGYTF
TRBJ1-3 . TRBD1 TRBV28 TGTGCCAGCCTCAATCCCCGGGACAGGGGGCCGGCACCCTCTGGAAACACCATATATTTT CASLNPRDRGPAPSGNTIYF
TRBJ2-7 . . TRBV24-1 TGTGCCACCAGTGATTCTGGACTCGGTCGGGACTACGAGCAGTACTTC CATSDSGLGRDYEQYF
TRBJ1-3 once . TRBV28 TGTGCCAGCAGGCGGGCGAGCTCTGGAAACACCATATATTTT CASRRASSGNTIYF
TRBJ2-1 few . TRBV19 TGTGCCAGTAACAACTACAATGAGCAGTTCTTC CASNNYNEQFF
TRBJ2-7 . . TRBV2 TGTGCCAGCAGGGATGACAGCTACGAGCAGTACTTC CASRDDSYEQYF
TRBJ2-1 . . TRBV9 TGTGCCAGCAGCGATCCAACCCTAGATTACAATGAGCAGTTCTTC CASSDPTLDYNEQFF
TRBJ2-6 . TRBD1 TRBV5-6 TGTGCCAGCAGCTTGTTTAGGACAGGGACTGGGGCCAACGTCCTGACTTTC CASSLFRTGTGANVLTF
TRBJ1-4 . . TRBV19 TGTGCCAGTAGTACGTCAGGGGAAACCCCTCCTGGAAAACTGTTTTTT CASSTSGETPPGKLFF
TRBJ1-5 . . TRBV21-1 TGTGCCAGCAGCAAATACAGGGGGAATCAGCCCCAGCATTTT CASSKYRGNQPQHF